This TCR beta chain emerged from a study of CD8 T cells in Susac syndrome. The sequenced target, TCR beta, came from blood CD8+ and CD4+ T cells. Reverse transcription of roughly 0.5 to 1 ug RNA was carried out with random hexamers. TCRdb re-called the immunoSEQ multiplex PCR reads through MiXCR, storing one row per CDR3 protein. The sample has roughly 190,000 distinct CDR3 sequences, roughly 94% seen once. The CDR3 contains 12 residues. Trimming pared 0 bases from V and 8 bases from J, leaving 7 bases between. The chain recombines TRBV23-1 with TRBJ1-1; no definite D call. TRBV23-1 is classed as an ORF, of uncertain function. This receptor was identified in a human donor with Susac syndrome. The specimen sequenced was CD8+ T cells from PBMCs. CDR3 in DNA: TGCGCCAGCAGTCAATCTGGCAGGGAAGCTTTCTTT. Translating gives CASSQSGREAFF.